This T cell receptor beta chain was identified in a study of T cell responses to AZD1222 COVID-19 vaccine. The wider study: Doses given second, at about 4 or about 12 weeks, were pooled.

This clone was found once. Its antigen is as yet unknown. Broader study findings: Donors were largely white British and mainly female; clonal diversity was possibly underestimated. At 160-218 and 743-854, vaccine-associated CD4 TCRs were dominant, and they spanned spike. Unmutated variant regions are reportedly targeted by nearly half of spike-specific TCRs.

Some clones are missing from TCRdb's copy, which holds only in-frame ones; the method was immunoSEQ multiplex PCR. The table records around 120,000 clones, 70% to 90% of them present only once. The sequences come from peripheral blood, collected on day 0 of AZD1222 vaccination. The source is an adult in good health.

In nucleotides, the CDR3 is TGTGCCAGCAGCCATAAAGCTAGCGGGGACGAGCAGTTCTTC. Its protein product is CASSHKASGDEQFF. The chain couples TRBV3-1 (or the pseudogene TRBV3-2) to TRBJ2-1; 9 bases are shared with TRBD2. This CDR3 spans 14 amino acids. Germline V gene lookup returns CDR1 LGHDT and CDR2 YNNKEL (reference sequence). V shed 3 bases and J 10 bases; nucleotides not matched to a gene: 7.